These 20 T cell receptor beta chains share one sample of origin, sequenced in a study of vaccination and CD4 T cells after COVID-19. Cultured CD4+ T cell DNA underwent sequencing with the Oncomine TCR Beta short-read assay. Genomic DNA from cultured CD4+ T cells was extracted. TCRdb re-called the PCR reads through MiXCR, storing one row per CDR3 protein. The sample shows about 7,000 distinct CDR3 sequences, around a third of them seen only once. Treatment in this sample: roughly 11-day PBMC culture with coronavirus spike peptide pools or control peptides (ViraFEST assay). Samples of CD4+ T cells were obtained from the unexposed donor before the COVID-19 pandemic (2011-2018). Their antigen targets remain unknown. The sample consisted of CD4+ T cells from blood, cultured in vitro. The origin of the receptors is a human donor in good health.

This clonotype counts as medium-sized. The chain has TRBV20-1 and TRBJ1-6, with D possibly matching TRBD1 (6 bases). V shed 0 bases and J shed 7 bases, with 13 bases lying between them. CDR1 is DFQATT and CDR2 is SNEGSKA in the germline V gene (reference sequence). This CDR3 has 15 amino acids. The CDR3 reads CSARDTAGDNSPLHF. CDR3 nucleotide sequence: TGCAGTGCTAGAGATACGGCAGGGGACAATTCACCCCTCCACTTT.

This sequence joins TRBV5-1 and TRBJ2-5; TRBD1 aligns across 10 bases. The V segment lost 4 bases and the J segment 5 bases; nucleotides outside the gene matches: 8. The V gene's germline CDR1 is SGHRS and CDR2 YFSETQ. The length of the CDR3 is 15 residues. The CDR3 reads CASSRGQGGGETQYF. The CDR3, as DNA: TGCGCCAGCAGCCGTGGACAGGGGGGTGGGGAGACCCAGTACTTC.

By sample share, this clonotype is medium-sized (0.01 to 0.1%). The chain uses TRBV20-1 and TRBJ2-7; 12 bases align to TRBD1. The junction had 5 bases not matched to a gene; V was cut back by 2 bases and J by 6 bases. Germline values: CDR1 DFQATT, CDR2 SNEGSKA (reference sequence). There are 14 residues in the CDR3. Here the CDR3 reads CSARPGQGAFEQYF. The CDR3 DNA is TGCAGTGCTAGACCGGGACAGGGGGCCTTCGAGCAGTACTTC.

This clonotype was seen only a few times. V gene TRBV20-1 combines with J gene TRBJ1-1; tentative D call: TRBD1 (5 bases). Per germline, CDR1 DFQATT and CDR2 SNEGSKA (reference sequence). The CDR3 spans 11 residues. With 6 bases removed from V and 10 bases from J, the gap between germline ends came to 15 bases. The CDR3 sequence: CSARHSRGAFF. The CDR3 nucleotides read TGCAGTGCCCGGCACTCAAGGGGAGCTTTCTTT.

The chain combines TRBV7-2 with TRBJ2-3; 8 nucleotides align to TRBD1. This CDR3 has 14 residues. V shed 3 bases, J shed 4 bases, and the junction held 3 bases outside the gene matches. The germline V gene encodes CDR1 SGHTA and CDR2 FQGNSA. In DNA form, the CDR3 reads TGTGCCAGCAGCTTCGACAGGGGACCAGATACGCAGTATTTT. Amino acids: CASSFDRGPDTQYF.

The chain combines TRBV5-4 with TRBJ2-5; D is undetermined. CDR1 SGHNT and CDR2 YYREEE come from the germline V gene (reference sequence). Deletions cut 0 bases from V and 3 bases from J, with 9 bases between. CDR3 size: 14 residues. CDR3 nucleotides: TGTGCCAGCAGCTTGGTGGACGCTGAAGAGACCCAGTACTTC. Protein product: CASSLVDAEETQYF.

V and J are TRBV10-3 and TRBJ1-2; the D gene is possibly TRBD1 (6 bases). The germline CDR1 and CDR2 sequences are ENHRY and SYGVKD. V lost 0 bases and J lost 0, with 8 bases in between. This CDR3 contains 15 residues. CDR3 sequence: CAISESRTANYGYTF. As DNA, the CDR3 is TGTGCCATCAGTGAGTCCCGGACAGCTAACTATGGCTACACCTTC.

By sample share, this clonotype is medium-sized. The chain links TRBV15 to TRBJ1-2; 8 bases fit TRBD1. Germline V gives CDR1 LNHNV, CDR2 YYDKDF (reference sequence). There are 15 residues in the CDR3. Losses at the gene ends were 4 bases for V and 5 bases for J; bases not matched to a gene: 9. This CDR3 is CATSTRTGRTYGYTF. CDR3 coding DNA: TGTGCCACCAGCACTAGGACAGGGAGAACGTATGGCTACACCTTC.

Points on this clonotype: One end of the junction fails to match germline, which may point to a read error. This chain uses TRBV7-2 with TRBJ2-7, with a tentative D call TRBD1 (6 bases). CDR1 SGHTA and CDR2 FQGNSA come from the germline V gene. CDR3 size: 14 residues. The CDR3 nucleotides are TGTGCCAGTAGCTTTCCGGACAGCTCCTACGAGCAGTACTTC. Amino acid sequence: CASSFPDSSYEQYF.

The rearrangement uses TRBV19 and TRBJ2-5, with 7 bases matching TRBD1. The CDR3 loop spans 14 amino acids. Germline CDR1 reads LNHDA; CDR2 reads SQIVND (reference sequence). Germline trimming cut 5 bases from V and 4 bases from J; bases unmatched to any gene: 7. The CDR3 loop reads CASSSPTGRETQYF. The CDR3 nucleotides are TGTGCCAGTAGTTCCCCGACAGGGAGAGAGACCCAGTACTTC.

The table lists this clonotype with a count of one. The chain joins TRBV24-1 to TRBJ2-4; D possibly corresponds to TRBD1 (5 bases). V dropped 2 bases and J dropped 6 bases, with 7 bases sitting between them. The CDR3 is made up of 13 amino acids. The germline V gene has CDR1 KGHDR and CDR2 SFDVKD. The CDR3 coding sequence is TGTGCCACCAGTGATTCCAGGGTAAACATTCAGTACTTC. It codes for CATSDSRVNIQYF.

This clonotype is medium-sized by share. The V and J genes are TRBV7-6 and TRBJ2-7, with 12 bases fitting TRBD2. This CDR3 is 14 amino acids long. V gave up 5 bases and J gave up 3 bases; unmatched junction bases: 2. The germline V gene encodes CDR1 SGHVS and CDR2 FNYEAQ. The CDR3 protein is CASSPLAGGYEQYF. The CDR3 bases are TGTGCCAGCAGCCCACTAGCGGGAGGCTACGAGCAGTACTTC.

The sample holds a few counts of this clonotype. CDR3 region: CASSAGTAYEQYF. The CDR3 coding sequence is TGCGCCAGCAGTGCCGGGACAGCCTACGAGCAGTACTTC. The chain uses TRBV10-2 and TRBJ2-7; 7 nucleotides align to TRBD1. The germline gives CDR1 WSHSY, CDR2 SAAADI. This CDR3 contains 13 residues. Germline trimming cut 4 bases from V and 2 bases from J; bases unmatched to any gene: 2.

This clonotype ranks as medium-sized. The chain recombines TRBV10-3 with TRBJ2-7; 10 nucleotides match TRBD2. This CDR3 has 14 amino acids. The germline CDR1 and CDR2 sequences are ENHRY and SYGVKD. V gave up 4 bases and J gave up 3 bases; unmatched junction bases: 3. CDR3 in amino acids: CAISAASGSYEQYF. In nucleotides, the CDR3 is TGTGCCATCAGTGCGGCTAGCGGGAGCTACGAGCAGTACTTC.

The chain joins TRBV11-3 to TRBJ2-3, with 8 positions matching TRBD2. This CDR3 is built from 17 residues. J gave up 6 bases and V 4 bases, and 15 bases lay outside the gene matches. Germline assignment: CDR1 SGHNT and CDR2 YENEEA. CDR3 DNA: TGTGCCAGCAGCTCAGATACTAGCGGATCCCACGGGGATACGCAGTATTTT. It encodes CASSSDTSGSHGDTQYF.

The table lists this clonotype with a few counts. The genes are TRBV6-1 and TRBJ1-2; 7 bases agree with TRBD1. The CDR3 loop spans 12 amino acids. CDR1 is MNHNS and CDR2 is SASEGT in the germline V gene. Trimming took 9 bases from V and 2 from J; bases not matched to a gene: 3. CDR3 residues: CASKGQNYGYTF. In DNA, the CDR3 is TGTGCCAGTAAGGGACAGAACTATGGCTACACCTTC.

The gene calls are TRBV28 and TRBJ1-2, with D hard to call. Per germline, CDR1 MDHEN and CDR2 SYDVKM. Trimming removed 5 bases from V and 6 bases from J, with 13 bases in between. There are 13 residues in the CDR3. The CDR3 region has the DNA TGTGCCAGCAGTGTAGGAGGGTGGGATGGCTACACCTTC. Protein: CASSVGGWDGYTF.

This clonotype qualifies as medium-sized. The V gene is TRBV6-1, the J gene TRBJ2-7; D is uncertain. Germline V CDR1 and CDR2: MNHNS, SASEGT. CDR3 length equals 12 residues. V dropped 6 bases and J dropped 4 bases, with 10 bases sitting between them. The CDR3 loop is CASSTHRYEQYF. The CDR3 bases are TGTGCCAGCAGCACCCATCGGTACGAGCAGTACTTC.

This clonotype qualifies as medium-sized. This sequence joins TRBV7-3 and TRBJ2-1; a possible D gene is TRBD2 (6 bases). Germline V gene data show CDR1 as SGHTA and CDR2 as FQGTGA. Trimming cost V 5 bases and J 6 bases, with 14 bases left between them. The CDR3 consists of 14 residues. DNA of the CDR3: TGTGCCAGCAGCGTCTTTAGCGGACCCAATGAGCAGTTCTTC. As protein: CASSVFSGPNEQFF.

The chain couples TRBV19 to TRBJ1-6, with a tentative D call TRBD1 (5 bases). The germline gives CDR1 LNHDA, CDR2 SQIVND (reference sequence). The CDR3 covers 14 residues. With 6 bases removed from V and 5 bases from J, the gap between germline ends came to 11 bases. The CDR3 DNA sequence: TGTGCCAGTAGGGCTCCCAGGGATAATTCACCCCTCCACTTT. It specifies CASRAPRDNSPLHF.